This T cell receptor beta chain is drawn from a study of CD8 T cells in ankylosing spondylitis. Study observations and caveats: Apparently characteristic of ankylosing spondylitis blood was a TCR beta motif (eight highly homologous variants). Matched ankylosing spondylitis synovial fluid reportedly showed significant enrichment of disease-linked clones.

A quantitative 5'-RACE method, one with molecular barcodes, was used to make TCR beta libraries. TCRdb independently ran MiXCR on the 5' RACE reads; one entry per CDR3 protein. Among hundreds of thousands of distinct CDR3 sequences listed, about an eighth were seen once. The CDR3 spans 14 residues. The germline V gene encodes CDR1 SGHRS and CDR2 YFSETQ. V lost 4 bases and J 2 bases, leaving 12 bases between the germline ends. On this clonotype itself: The antigen is unknown.

This TCR was sampled from a male donor with ankylosing spondylitis. Source material: blood, either unsorted or a sorted T cell fraction (not recorded which). This chain connects TRBV5-1 to TRBJ1-2; possible D gene TRBD1, 6 bases. CDR3 residues: CASSTEGGNYGYTF. The CDR3 coding sequence is TGCGCCAGCAGCACGGAGGGGGGCAACTATGGCTACACCTTC.